The present T cell receptor beta chain was sequenced within a study of PD-1 blockade in mismatch repair-deficient tumors. Across the study: Enrolled about 2013-2017, patients had progressing, pretreated mismatch repair-deficient cancers of 12 to 13 types.

Using immunoSEQ multiplex PCR, the repertoire was profiled, and TCRdb retains in-frame clones only, with some absent. The repertoire holds 130,000 or so clones, about 88% seen once, with about 13% in the top ten. Germline V gene sequence: CDR1 MNHNY, CDR2 SVGAGI (reference sequence). V was pared by 6 bases and J by 3 bases, with 5 bases of the junction left unmatched. The CDR3 is 15 amino acids. The chain links TRBV6-6 to TRBJ2-7, with 13 positions matching TRBD2. The receptor was derived from an adult with mismatch repair-deficient cancer. Sequenced material: peripheral blood, taken 44 weeks after starting pembrolizumab. CDR3 DNA sequence: TGTGCCAGCAGAGGGACTAGCGGGAAACTCTACGAGCAGTACTTC. Its translation: CASRGTSGKLYEQYF.